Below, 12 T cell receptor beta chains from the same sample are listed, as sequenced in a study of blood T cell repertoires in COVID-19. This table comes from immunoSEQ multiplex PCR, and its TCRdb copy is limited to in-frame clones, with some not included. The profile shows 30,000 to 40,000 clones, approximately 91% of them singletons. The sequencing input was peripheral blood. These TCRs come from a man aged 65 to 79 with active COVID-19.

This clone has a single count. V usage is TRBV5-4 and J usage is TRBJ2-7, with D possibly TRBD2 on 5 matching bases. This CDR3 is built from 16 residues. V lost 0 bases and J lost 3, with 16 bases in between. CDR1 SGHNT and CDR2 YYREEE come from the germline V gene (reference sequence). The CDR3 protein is CASSLDGAGKSYEQYF. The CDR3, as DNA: TGTGCCAGCAGCTTGGATGGTGCCGGGAAGAGCTACGAGCAGTACTTC.

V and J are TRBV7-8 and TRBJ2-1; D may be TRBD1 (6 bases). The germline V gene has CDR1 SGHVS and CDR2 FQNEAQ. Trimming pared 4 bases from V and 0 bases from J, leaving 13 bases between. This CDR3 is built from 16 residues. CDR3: CASSSRQASSYNEQFF. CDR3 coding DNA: TGTGCCAGCAGCTCCAGACAGGCCAGCTCCTACAATGAGCAGTTCTTC.

The DNA for the CDR3 is TGTGCCAGCAGCTCCACGGGACAGGGTTTTTTGTACACCATATATTTT. Residues: CASSSTGQGFLYTIYF. V gene TRBV7-9 combines with J gene TRBJ1-3; 9 positions agree with TRBD1. Germline V gene sequence: CDR1 SEHNR, CDR2 FQNEAQ (reference sequence). The CDR3 extends over 16 amino acids. After removal of 4 bases from V and 8 bases from J, the junction contained 12 bases not matched to a gene.

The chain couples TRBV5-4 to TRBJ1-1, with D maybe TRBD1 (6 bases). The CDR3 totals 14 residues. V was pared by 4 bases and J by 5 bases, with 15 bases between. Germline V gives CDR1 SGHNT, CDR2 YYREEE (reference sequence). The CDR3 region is CASSTPTGNTEAFF. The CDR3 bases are TGTGCCAGCAGCACTCCCACAGGGAATACTGAAGCTTTCTTT.

CDR3 protein: CASSLPLAVSSYNEQFF. The CDR3, as DNA: TGTGCCAGCAGCTTACCCCTAGCGGTGAGCTCCTACAATGAGCAGTTCTTC. V is TRBV5-4 and J is TRBJ2-1, with TRBD2 matching over 7 bases. The CDR3 length is 17 residues. In germline, CDR1 is SGHNT, CDR2 YYREEE (reference sequence). V was pared by 2 bases and J by 0 bases, with 8 bases of the junction left unmatched.

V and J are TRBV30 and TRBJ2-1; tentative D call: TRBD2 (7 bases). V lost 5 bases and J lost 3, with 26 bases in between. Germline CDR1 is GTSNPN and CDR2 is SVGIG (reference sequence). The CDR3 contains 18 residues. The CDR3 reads CAWETGLFRLADYNEQFF. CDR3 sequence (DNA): TGTGCCTGGGAAACAGGGTTGTTTCGGCTAGCGGACTACAATGAGCAGTTCTTC.

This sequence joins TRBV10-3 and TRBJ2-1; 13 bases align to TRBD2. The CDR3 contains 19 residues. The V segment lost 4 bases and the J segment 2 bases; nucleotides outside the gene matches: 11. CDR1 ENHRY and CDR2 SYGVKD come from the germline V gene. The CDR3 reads CAISALRTSGSRPYNEQFF. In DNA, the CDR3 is TGTGCCATCAGTGCGCTCCGGACTAGCGGGAGCAGGCCCTACAATGAGCAGTTCTTC.

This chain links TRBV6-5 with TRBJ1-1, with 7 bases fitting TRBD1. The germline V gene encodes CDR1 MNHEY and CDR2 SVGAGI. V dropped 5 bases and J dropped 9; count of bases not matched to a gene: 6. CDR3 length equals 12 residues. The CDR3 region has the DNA TGTGCCAGCAGTAAAAGGGACAGTCAAGCTTTCTTT. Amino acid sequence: CASSKRDSQAFF.

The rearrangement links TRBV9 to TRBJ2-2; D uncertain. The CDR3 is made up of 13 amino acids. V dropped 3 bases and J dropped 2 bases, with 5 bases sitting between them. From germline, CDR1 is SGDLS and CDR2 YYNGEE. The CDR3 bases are TGTGCCAGCAGCGCCCATAACACCGGGGAGCTGTTTTTT. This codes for CASSAHNTGELFF.

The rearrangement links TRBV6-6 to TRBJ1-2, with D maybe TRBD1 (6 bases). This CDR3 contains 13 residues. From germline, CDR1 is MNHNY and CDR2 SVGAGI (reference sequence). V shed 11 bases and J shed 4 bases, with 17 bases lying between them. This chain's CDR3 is CAGSSGQSYGYTF. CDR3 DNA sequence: TGTGCCGGATCGTCAGGACAGAGCTATGGCTACACCTTC.

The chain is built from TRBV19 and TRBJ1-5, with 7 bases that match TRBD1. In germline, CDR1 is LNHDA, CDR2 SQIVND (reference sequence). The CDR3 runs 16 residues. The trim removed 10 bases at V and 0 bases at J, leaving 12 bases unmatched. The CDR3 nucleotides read TGTGCCACTGAATACAGGGGTGGGAATAGCAATCAGCCCCAGCATTTT. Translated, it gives CATEYRGGNSNQPQHF.

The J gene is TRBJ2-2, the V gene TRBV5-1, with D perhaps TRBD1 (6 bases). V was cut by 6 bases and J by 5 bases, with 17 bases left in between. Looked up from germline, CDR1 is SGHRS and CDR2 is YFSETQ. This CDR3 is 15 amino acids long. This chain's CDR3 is CASTFNRDITGELFF. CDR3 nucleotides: TGCGCCAGCACCTTTAACAGGGATATAACCGGGGAGCTGTTTTTT.